This T cell receptor (beta chain) was sequenced in a study of blood T cell repertoires in COVID-19. The overall study: The United States, Italy and Spain were the sources of the acute and convalescent COVID-19 samples.

Up to 2 weeks before entering the study, exposed participants had met a COVID-19 case. Clones were read by immunoSEQ multiplex PCR, and TCRdb kept only the in-frame ones, dropping some. Among roughly 200,000 clones listed, 84% were seen once. The V segment lost 3 bases and the J segment 6 bases; nucleotides outside the gene matches: 9. There are 18 residues in the CDR3. CDR1 and CDR2 from the germline V gene are PRHDT and FYEKMQ (reference sequence). The sequence was collected from a woman aged 25-40 years who had been exposed to COVID-19. The genes are TRBV13 and TRBJ2-1; the match to TRBD2 covers 15 bases. Sequences were obtained from PBMCs or T cells enriched from blood (not recorded which). In DNA, the CDR3 is TGTGCCAGCAGCTTTGGACTAGCGGGGGGGCCACTAGTCAATGAGCAGTTCTTC. It yields the protein CASSFGLAGGPLVNEQFF. Drawing the rest from reference TRBV13 and TRBJ2-1, the complete variable domain is AAGVIQSPRHLIKEKRETATLKCYPIPRHDTVYWYQQGPGQDPQFLISFYEKMQSDKGSIPDRFSAQQFSDYHSELNMSSLELGDSALYFCASSFGLAGGPLVNEQFFGPGTRLTVL.